The sequence of this TCR beta chain was determined in a study of cytomegalovirus exposure and HLA in healthy donors (TCRdb year 2017). Broadly, across the study: In an earlier analysis of 587 of the donors, 250 to 350 Gb of sequence data and 117 million unique TCR beta sequences from roughly 190 million T cells were reported. An early release that covered fewer than 800 HLA-typed donors contained about 300 gigabases of sequencing data and 75 million to 100 million unique TCR sequences. Among the approximately 430 genotyped donors, roughly 80% belonged to the genetic ancestry cluster associated with self-reported Caucasian donors. The aim of the study was to test whether cataloging public T cell receptors could identify signatures of past pathogen exposure. The study used immunosequencing to profile the T cell repertoires of 666 subjects and linked those repertoires to cytomegalovirus serostatus. Along with the approximately 670-subject first cohort, a separate validation cohort of over 90 different subjects was used. High-throughput TCR immunosequencing, statistical association of individual TCRs with disease status, and machine learning were combined to predict cytomegalovirus infection status. In a later analysis, previously published TCR beta repertoires from 666 donors were re-analyzed and high-resolution HLA genotyping was added so that TCR occurrence patterns could be studied. The later analysis used no new phenotypic data to find candidate immune exposures, relying instead on TCR beta sequences and their occurrence across donors. In an earlier analysis of roughly 540 of the donors, high-throughput TCR beta sequencing was used to judge whether each TCR beta V gene segment behaved as functional or pseudogenic. Donor age, sex, ethnicity and CMV serostatus were compiled together with the repertoire data. A later genetic analysis took genome-wide SNP genotypes for about three fifths of the 666 donors and used that subset as a discovery cohort. Every repertoire in the discovery cohort had been generated on one and the same sequencing platform. HLA typing included class I and class II loci at four-digit resolution. The number of donors typed differed by locus, with roughly 629-640 for A, B, C, DRB1 and DQB1, around 500 for DQA1, 600 to 610 for DPA1, and some 440 for DPB1. Four or five DR-DQ haplotypes were treated as single units for association and clustering because of strong linkage in the cohort. Among around 400 genotyped donors of the cohort, an average of approximately 200,000 unique TCR beta nucleotide sequences was sequenced per donor, of which about 18% were non-productive. Broad study findings and their caveats: Compared with the 666-donor mean, donors in an Asian-associated ancestry cluster had fewer N-insertions in productive TCRs, according to a later genetic analysis. An earlier analysis of approximately 590 of the donors showed that most TCR beta V segments appeared in productive rearrangements either about 90% or about 30% of the time, which broadly matched IMGT annotations. A later analysis reported that several top co-occurrence clusters appeared linked to parvovirus B19, influenza, CMV and Epstein-Barr virus. Presence/absence analyses assumed roughly uniform sequencing depth across donors, an assumption that may not hold. In a later analysis, the rate of TCR association differed among HLA loci, with DRB1 alleles having the most associated TCRs and HLA-C alleles having the fewest. The cohort was sequenced for TCR beta chains only, and without alpha or paired-chain data the features that could be detected were limited. According to the authors, the approach could potentially be generalized to other disease states and immunological phenotypes. Correlated functional status among segregating V segments might be attributable to linkage disequilibrium, but an unknown experimental factor could not be ruled out. Because HLA typing was unavailable for some donors at each locus, only the typed subset was used in association tests. Most TCR sequences were seen in very few donors, while some public TCRs were found in many individuals. A group of highly shared sequence variants was considered likely to be a technical artifact of the sequencing pipeline. In both the original and validation cohorts, the classifier was reported to diagnose cytomegalovirus status with high specificity and sensitivity. In a later analysis, 15,000 to 20,000 TCR beta sequences were associated with specific HLA alleles at a false discovery rate of 0.05. Because the 87-base-pair reads could not distinguish some IMGT-functional V segments, including TRBV6-2 and TRBV6-3, those segments were excluded. A total of fewer than 200 TCR beta chains were listed by the study as associated with cytomegalovirus. A later analysis found that most CMV-associated TCR beta chains appeared HLA-restricted, with HLA associations seemingly driven largely by CMV exposure. A few of the identified cytomegalovirus-associated TCR beta chains were confirmed in vitro to be specific for cytomegalovirus antigens. Because counts were too low, approximately 15 rarely observed V segments, including chromosome 9 orphons, were excluded from the earlier analysis of around 590 of the donors. An association between a missense DCLRE1C variant and V-gene and J-gene trimming of TCR beta chains was found in a later genetic analysis and replicated in an independent cohort. A further reported finding was that TCR beta sequences accurately predicted the HLA-A and HLA-B alleles for most subjects in the first cohort. Strong co-occurrence of HLA alleles, especially DR and DQ, made assigning TCR associations to individual alleles difficult. The only immune exposure information available for the cohort was CMV serostatus. A later analysis found that HLA-associated TCR beta chains were more clonally expanded and had lower generation probabilities than equally common non-associated chains.

In total, 630 or so healthy bone marrow donors made up the cohort. At the time of sampling, all cohort members were nominally healthy, though unrecorded immune exposures were likely present. The donor tested CMV seropositive, placing the donor among the 289 seropositive members of the cohort. A peripheral blood sample was provided by each donor, and peripheral blood mononuclear cells were used for TCR beta sequencing. The Qiagen DNeasy Blood Extraction Kit was used to extract genomic DNA from the blood cell samples. The protocol used for the library was the immunoSEQ multiplex PCR assay. For the multiplex PCR, a mixture combining 60 forward primers for TCR Vbeta segments and 13 reverse primers for TCR Jbeta segments was used. A multiplex PCR assay on genomic DNA amplified the CDR3 region of rearranged TCR beta genes. The Illumina HiSeq System was used to sequence the amplified TCR beta libraries as 87-base-pair reads. The published analysis was carried out like this. In a later analysis, tens of millions of unique TCR beta chains were counted across the approximately 620 repertoires, and roughly 11 million of these chains were shared by at least two donors. Raw reads were error-corrected and collapsed into unique sequences with a nearest-neighbor algorithm that merged closely related sequences to remove PCR and sequencing errors. CDR3 sequences were aligned to IMGT reference sequences to assign V, D and J gene segments. Each retained sequence needed at least a six-nucleotide match to both a V gene segment and a J gene segment. A rearrangement counted as productive if the CDR3 had no stop codons and remained in frame with V and J, and every other rearrangement counted as non-productive. CDR3 was defined by IMGT convention, running from the second conserved V-encoded cysteine to the conserved J-encoded phenylalanine. The earlier analysis of about 570 of the donors excluded any sequence lacking an unambiguous match to a single V gene segment. An earlier analysis of fewer than 650 of the donors classified V segments as functional when productive rearrangements were above 56.7% and as segregating when the standard deviation between donors was above 5%. A statistical classification framework was built to diagnose cytomegalovirus status from the catalog of TCR beta chain sequences. V and J gene assignment, in a later analysis, came from comparing TCR nucleotide sequences with IMGT/GENE-DB human TR gene sequences. The TCRdist pipeline was used in a later analysis to assign CDR3 sequences and most-parsimonious VDJ recombination scenarios. In a later analysis, each TCR beta chain was defined by its CDR3 amino acid sequence together with its V-gene family, and reads without a unique V-gene family were excluded. To address suspected cross-contamination and a sequencing artifact, a later analysis removed under 600 highly shared, low-generation-probability nucleotide sequences. In a later analysis, a clonal expansion index for each public chain was calculated from normalized within-repertoire ranks of inferred template counts. In a later analysis, generation probabilities were computed using a VDJ recombination model fitted to out-of-frame rearrangements, and the results were checked against IGoR. Hypergeometric tests were used in a later analysis to score TCR-TCR, TCR-HLA and TCR-CMV co-occurrence, with a repertoire-size bias correction applied to the TCR pairs. A later analysis estimated false discovery rates by permuting HLA or CMV assignments 20 times. In a later analysis, co-occurring TCRs were grouped with DBSCAN, and TCRdist sequence similarity was added when clustering was performed within HLA-allele-positive subsets. Co-occurrence clustering excluded repertoires with fewer than 30,000 or more than 120,000 public chains, plus five with anomalous nucleotide sharing. As stored in TCRdb, this immuneACCESS dataset retains in-frame rearrangements with V and J assigned. A fraction of the clones does not appear; measured against another copy, unresolved V genes explain less than half of the discrepancy, and the remainder lacks a known reason. The V and J calls and clone size are taken from that table; D and trimming were inferred from the DNA. This sample is represented by 150,000 to 200,000 clones; 81% of them were singletons. Roughly 5% of the sample is taken by the ten largest.

From its cysteine to its phenylalanine, the CDR3 spans 12 amino acids. The DNA shown is the 36-base CDR3, in frame from base 1. V is pared back by 5 bases and J by 6 bases, with 10 bases lying between the germline termini. Taken from the germline V gene, the CDR1 and CDR2 loops are MDHEN and SYDVKM. The table lists this clone with a few counts. The clone's antigen remains unknown. One base away there is no much larger clone; base qualities are not given. Here the chain combines TRBV28 and TRBJ1-2, with no confident D gene call. Sample: PBMCs. The origin of this receptor is a young woman in good health and CMV-seropositive. Read as DNA, the sequence is TGTGCCAGCAGTCACAACACCCATGGCTACACCTTC. Its translation reads: CASSHNTHGYTF.